Listed here are 21 T cell receptor beta chains from one sample, sequenced in a study of T cells in localized non-small cell lung cancer. Clones were sequenced by immunoSEQ multiplex PCR, and TCRdb holds only the in-frame ones, with some missing. This table has 35,000 to 45,000 clones, approximately 86% appearing once. The sample was peripheral blood, taken before any cancer treatment. These receptors all come from a woman aged 18-50 years with stage III lung adenocarcinoma.

The J gene is TRBJ1-2, the V gene TRBV27, with TRBD1 matching 8 bases. The CDR3 consists of 13 residues. V lost 6 bases and J lost 8; bases outside the gene matches: 8. From germline, CDR1 is MNHEY and CDR2 SMNVEV (reference sequence). CDR3 in amino acids: CASRQRQGLGYTF. Written as DNA, the CDR3 is TGTGCCAGCAGACAAAGACAGGGGCTGGGCTACACCTTC.

The chain couples TRBV4-2 to TRBJ1-4; perhaps TRBD1 as D (5 bases). Germline loops: CDR1 LGHNA, CDR2 YNFKEQ. The V and J ends lost 3 bases and 3 bases respectively, with 14 bases between them. This CDR3 contains 16 residues. The CDR3, as DNA: TGTGCCAGCAGCCAGGGGAACGGGGCCGCTAATGAAAAACTGTTTTTT. Protein sequence: CASSQGNGAANEKLFF.

In DNA form, the CDR3 reads TGTGCCAGCAGCTTGGTAGGTAATCTCGAGCAGTACTTC. Protein sequence: CASSLVGNLEQYF. V usage is TRBV5-4 and J usage is TRBJ2-7, with D unresolved. CDR3 length: 13 residues. V was shortened by 0 bases and J by 6 bases, with 10 bases between the two germline ends. Germline values: CDR1 SGHNT, CDR2 YYREEE (reference sequence).

About this clone: One end of the junction fails to match germline, which may point to a read error. The chain links TRBV7-7 to TRBJ2-5, with 11 bases lining up with TRBD2. The CDR3 has 14 residues. Germline-derived CDR1 and CDR2 are SSHAT and FNYEAQ (reference sequence). CDR3 sequence (DNA): TGTGCTAGCAGCTTACTAGCGGGGGACGGGACCCAGTACTTC. As protein: CASSLLAGDGTQYF.

V is TRBV6-5 and J is TRBJ2-3; tentative D call: TRBD2 (5 bases). Trimming left V 3 bases short and J 0 bases short, with 13 bases between. This CDR3 is built from 16 residues. Per the germline V gene, CDR1 is MNHEY and CDR2 is SVGAGI. CDR3 nucleotides: TGTGCCAGCAGTTATGGCTTGCGGGCGAGCACAGATACGCAGTATTTT. Amino acid sequence: CASSYGLRASTDTQYF.

The chain combines TRBV2 with TRBJ2-2, with D possibly matching TRBD2 (5 bases). Germline V gene data show CDR1 as SNHLY and CDR2 as FYNNEI. Trimming cost V 2 bases and J 7 bases, with 8 bases left between them. CDR3 length: 13 amino acids. CDR3 sequence (DNA): TGTGCCAGCAGTGAACGGGGAGACGGGGAGCTGTTTTTT. This sequence encodes CASSERGDGELFF.

This clone has only one observation. The V and J genes are TRBV9 and TRBJ1-3; D is unclear. V dropped 0 bases and J dropped 7 bases, with 11 bases sitting between them. Germline loops: CDR1 SGDLS, CDR2 YYNGEE. The CDR3 runs 14 residues. Written as DNA, the CDR3 is TGTGCCAGCAGCGTAGCCCCGAACGTCAACACCATATATTTT. Translating gives CASSVAPNVNTIYF.

The table lists this clone with a few counts. V usage is TRBV10-3 and J usage is TRBJ2-1, with TRBD1 identical over 7 bases. The CDR3 has 16 amino acids. The ends lost 0 bases at V and 7 bases at J; junction bases unmatched: 9. Germline CDR1 ENHRY, CDR2 SYGVKD. The CDR3 DNA is TGTGCCATCAGTGAGTCGTACCAGGGGGTCAGAAATGAGCAGTTCTTC. Its translation is CAISESYQGVRNEQFF.

This chain connects TRBV7-6 to TRBJ1-3, with D perhaps TRBD1 (6 bases). The CDR3 contains 14 residues. The ends were cut back, 5 bases at V and 3 bases at J, with 11 bases in the middle. CDR1 SGHVS and CDR2 FNYEAQ come from the germline V gene. CDR3 in DNA: TGTGCCAGCAGCCCACAGGGCGATGGAAACACCATATATTTT. Residues: CASSPQGDGNTIYF.

The genes are TRBV5-4 and TRBJ2-2, with 7 positions matching TRBD2. Germline values: CDR1 SGHNT, CDR2 YYREEE (reference sequence). The trim removed 1 base at V and 9 bases at J, leaving 3 bases unmatched. The CDR3 is 13 amino acids. CDR3 DNA: TGTGCCAGCAGCTTGACCGGGGGGTGGGAGCTGTTTTTT. The encoded protein is CASSLTGGWELFF.

The chain has TRBV9 and TRBJ2-1; the D gene is possibly TRBD2 (6 bases). Between the trimmed V and J ends, which lost 0 bases and 3 bases, there was a span of 10 bases. Germline V gene data show CDR1 as SGDLS and CDR2 as YYNGEE. The CDR3 length is 15 residues. The CDR3 nucleotides are TGTGCCAGCAGCGTAGTAGCGGCCAACTACAATGAGCAGTTCTTC. This codes for CASSVVAANYNEQFF.

V usage is TRBV29-1 and J usage is TRBJ1-2; no clear D gene. The CDR3 runs 12 residues. Germline V gene lookup returns CDR1 SQVTM and CDR2 ANQGSEA. Trimming stripped 5 bases from V and 6 bases from J, with 13 bases between. The CDR3 DNA follows: TGCAGCGTTCGTAGGGATCCTGATGGCTACACCTTC. Amino acids: CSVRRDPDGYTF.

This chain connects TRBV7-2 to TRBJ2-2; 10 positions match TRBD2. Trimming removed 6 bases from V and 11 bases from J; junction bases left unmatched: 9. Germline V gene sequence: CDR1 SGHTA, CDR2 FQGNSA. The CDR3 runs 14 residues. The DNA for the CDR3 is TGTGCCAGCAGTGGACTAGCGGTAGCTGGAGAGCTGTTTTTT. It translates to CASSGLAVAGELFF.

The V call is TRBV6-1, the J call TRBJ2-3; 8 bases match TRBD2. Unmatched junction bases numbered 5, after V lost 3 bases and J lost 3 bases. CDR1 is MNHNS and CDR2 is SASEGT in the germline V gene. The CDR3 sequence is 15 residues long. CDR3 residues: CASSESSGETDTQYF. DNA for the CDR3: TGTGCCAGCAGTGAGAGTAGCGGGGAAACAGATACGCAGTATTTT.

The J gene is TRBJ2-1, the V gene TRBV7-3; 8 bases line up with TRBD2. The CDR3 loop spans 16 amino acids. Germline V gene data show CDR1 as SGHTA and CDR2 as FQGTGA. V gave up 3 bases and J gave up 5 bases; unmatched junction bases: 9. CDR3 residues: CASSFSRGGNNNEQFF. As DNA, the CDR3 is TGTGCCAGCAGCTTTTCTCGCGGGGGGAACAACAATGAGCAGTTCTTC.

This rearrangement joins TRBV29-1 to TRBJ2-1; TRBD2 might be the D (6 bases). CDR1 SQVTM and CDR2 ANQGSEA come from the germline V gene. V lost 7 bases to trimming and J lost 4 bases, with 14 bases between them. The CDR3 has 13 residues. CDR3 bases: TGCAGCGCCTCGTCGGAGGGGTACAATGAGCAGTTCTTC. Translating gives CSASSEGYNEQFF.

A single count supports this clone. This chain connects TRBV6-6 to TRBJ1-1, with no clear D. The CDR3 covers 11 residues. V was clipped by 5 bases and J by 10 bases, with 11 bases between them. CDR1 is MNHNY, CDR2 SVGAGI, per germline (reference sequence). The CDR3 coding sequence is TGTGCCAGCAGTCGATCCTTCGCAGCTTTCTTT. The encoded protein is CASSRSFAAFF.

J is TRBJ1-1 and V is TRBV5-1; 7 nucleotides align to TRBD1. The CDR3 runs to 14 residues. Trimming at V came to 4 bases and at J to 4 bases, leaving 7 bases not matched to a gene. Per the germline V gene, CDR1 is SGHRS and CDR2 is YFSETQ. CDR3 in DNA: TGCGCCAGCAGCCCTACAGGGGCTGGCACTGAAGCTTTCTTT. This sequence encodes CASSPTGAGTEAFF.

This chain connects TRBV29-1 to TRBJ1-2; tentative D call: TRBD1 (5 bases). Trimming removed 7 bases at V and 5 bases at J, with 14 bases between. CDR1 is SQVTM and CDR2 is ANQGSEA in the germline V gene. This CDR3 is 12 amino acids long. The CDR3 protein is CSAGGGGYGYTF. CDR3 bases: TGCAGCGCCGGGGGGGGAGGATATGGCTACACCTTC.

The chain has TRBV6-5 and TRBJ2-1; D uncertain. Trimming removed 6 bases from V and 2 bases from J, with 8 bases in between. Germline V CDR1 and CDR2: MNHEY, SVGAGI. The CDR3 covers 13 residues. The CDR3: CASSPATYNEQFF. Written as DNA, the CDR3 is TGTGCCAGCAGCCCTGCTACCTACAATGAGCAGTTCTTC.

The V call is TRBV5-1, the J call TRBJ2-3; 12 bases match TRBD2. The germline V gene has CDR1 SGHRS and CDR2 YFSETQ. The CDR3 is made up of 18 amino acids. The junction had 11 bases not matched to a gene; V was cut back by 4 bases and J by 2 bases. The CDR3 region has the DNA TGCGCCAGCAGCAAGACTAGCGGGGGCCCCGGACCCACAGATACGCAGTATTTT. Its protein product is CASSKTSGGPGPTDTQYF.